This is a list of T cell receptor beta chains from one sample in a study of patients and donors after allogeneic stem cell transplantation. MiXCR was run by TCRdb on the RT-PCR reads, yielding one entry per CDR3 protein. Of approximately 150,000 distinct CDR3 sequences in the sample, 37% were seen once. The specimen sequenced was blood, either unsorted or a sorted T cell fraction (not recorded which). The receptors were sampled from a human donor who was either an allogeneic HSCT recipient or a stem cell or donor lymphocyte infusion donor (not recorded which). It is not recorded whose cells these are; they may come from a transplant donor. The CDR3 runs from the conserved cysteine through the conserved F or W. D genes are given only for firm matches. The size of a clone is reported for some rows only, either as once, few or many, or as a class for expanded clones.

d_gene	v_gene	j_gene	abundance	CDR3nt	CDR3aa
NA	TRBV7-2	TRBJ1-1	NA	TGTGCCAGCAGCTTAGGGGTCGGGGGCAATGAAGCTTTCTTT	CASSLGVGGNEAFF
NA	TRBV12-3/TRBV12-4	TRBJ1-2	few	TGTGCCAGCAGTACCAAGGACACCAACCATGGCTACACCTTC	CASSTKDTNHGYTF
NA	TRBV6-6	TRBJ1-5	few	TGTGCCAGCAGCCGACAGTCAGGGGTCAATCAGCCCCAGCATTTT	CASSRQSGVNQPQHF
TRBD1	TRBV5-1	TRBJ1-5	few	TGCGCCAGCAGCCCGGGGACAGGGGCAGGTCAGCCCCAGCATTTT	CASSPGTGAGQPQHF
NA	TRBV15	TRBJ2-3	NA	TGTGCCACCAGCAGAGATGGAGTATTAACAGATACGCAGTATTTT	CATSRDGVLTDTQYF
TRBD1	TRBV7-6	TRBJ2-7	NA	TGTGCCAGCAGCCTACAGGGGACCGAGCAGTACTTC	CASSLQGTEQYF
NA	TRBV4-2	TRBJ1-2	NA	TGTGCCAGCAGCCATCCTTCGACGGTCAATTATGGCTACACCTTC	CASSHPSTVNYGYTF
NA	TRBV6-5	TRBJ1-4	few	TGTGCCAGCAGTTCGGGAGGGGTGGTGGAAAAACTGTTTTTT	CASSSGGVVEKLFF
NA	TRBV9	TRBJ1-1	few	TGTGCCAGCAGCGACGTAGGCACTGAAGCTTTCTTT	CASSDVGTEAFF
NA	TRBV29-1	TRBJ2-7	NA	TGCAGCGTTCAACCCCTCGGTCCTGTGGCCTACGAGCAGTACTTC	CSVQPLGPVAYEQYF
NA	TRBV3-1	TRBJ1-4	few	TGTGCCAGCAGCCGAGACACCTCAACTAATGAAAAACTGTTTTTT	CASSRDTSTNEKLFF
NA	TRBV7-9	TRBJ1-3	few	TGTGCCAGCAGCCAAGGACGCTTCTCTGGAAACACCATATATTTT	CASSQGRFSGNTIYF
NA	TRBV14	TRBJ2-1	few	TGTGCCAGCAGCCTATATCCGGGACTCCGGGCGAGCAGGTACTACAATGAGCAGTTCTTC	CASSLYPGLRASRYYNEQFF
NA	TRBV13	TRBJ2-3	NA	TGTGCCAGCAGCTTAGGACAGGTTAGCACAGATACGCAGTATTTT	CASSLGQVSTDTQYF
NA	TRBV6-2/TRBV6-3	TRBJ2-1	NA	TGTGCCAGCACCCCCTTGAGGGGGGCCATCTGGAATGAGCAGTTCTTC	CASTPLRGAIWNEQFF
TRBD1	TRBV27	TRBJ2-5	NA	TGTGCCAGCAGGGACAGGGGGACGCAAGAGACCCAGTACTTC	CASRDRGTQETQYF
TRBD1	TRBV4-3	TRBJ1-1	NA	TGCGCCAGCAGCCAATTCACAGGGGGATTACCCATGAACACTGAAGCTTTCTTT	CASSQFTGGLPMNTEAFF
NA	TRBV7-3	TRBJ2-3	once	TGTGCCAGCAGCTTAGGGGTGGTGGCAGATACGCAGTATTTT	CASSLGVVADTQYF
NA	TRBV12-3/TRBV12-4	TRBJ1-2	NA	TGTGCCAGCAGTTTAGGGAGTTCTGGCTACACCTTC	CASSLGSSGYTF
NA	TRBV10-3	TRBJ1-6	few	TGTGCCATCAGTGAGGACAGTAATTCACCCCTCCACTTT	CAISEDSNSPLHF
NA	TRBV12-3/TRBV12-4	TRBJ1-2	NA	TGTGCCAGCAGCAACCCGGGAGCCTTCTATGGCTACACCTTC	CASSNPGAFYGYTF
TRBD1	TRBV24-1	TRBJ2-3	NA	TGTGCCACCGCACAGGGGCGAGATACGCAGTATTTT	CATAQGRDTQYF
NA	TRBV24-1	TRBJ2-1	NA	TGTGCCACCAGTGCATCGGGGGTTGGTGAGCAGTTCTTC	CATSASGVGEQFF
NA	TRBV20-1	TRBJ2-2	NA	TGCAGTGCTAGAGATTACAGGACGTCGAACACCGGGGAGCTGTTTTTT	CSARDYRTSNTGELFF
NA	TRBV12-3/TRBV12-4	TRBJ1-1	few	TGTGCCAGCAGTACACGGAACACTGAAGCTTTCTTT	CASSTRNTEAFF
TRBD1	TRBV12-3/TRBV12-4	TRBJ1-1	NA	TGTGCCAGCAGTCTCCCAGGGGGGTCTTCTGAAGCTTTCTTT	CASSLPGGSSEAFF
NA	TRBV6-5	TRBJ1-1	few	TGTGCCAGTCGACTGGGAAACACTGAAGCTTTCTTT	CASRLGNTEAFF
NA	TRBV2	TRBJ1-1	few	TGTGCCAGCGGATATACAGGGAGCAACACTGAAGCTTTCTTT	CASGYTGSNTEAFF
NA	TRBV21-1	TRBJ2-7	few	TGTGCCAGCAGCCTTACCGGGACTAGCGGTTCCTACGAGCAGTACTTC	CASSLTGTSGSYEQYF